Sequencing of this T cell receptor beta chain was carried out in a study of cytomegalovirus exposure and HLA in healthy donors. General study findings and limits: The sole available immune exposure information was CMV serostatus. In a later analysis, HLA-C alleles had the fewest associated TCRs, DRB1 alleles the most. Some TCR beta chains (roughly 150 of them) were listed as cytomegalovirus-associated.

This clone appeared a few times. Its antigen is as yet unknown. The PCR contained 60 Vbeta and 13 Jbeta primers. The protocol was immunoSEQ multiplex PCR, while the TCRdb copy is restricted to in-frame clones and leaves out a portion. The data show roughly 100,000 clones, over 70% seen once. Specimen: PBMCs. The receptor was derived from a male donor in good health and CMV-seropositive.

This CDR3 reads CASSTSRGAYEQYF. The CDR3 DNA sequence: TGTGCCAGCAGCACTTCTCGGGGTGCCTACGAGCAGTACTTC. This chain joins TRBV7-9 and TRBJ2-7; D possibly corresponds to TRBD2 (5 bases). V lost 5 bases to trimming and J lost 2 bases, with 13 bases between them. CDR3 length: 14 amino acids. Germline V gives CDR1 SEHNR, CDR2 FQNEAQ (reference sequence).